The 25 T cell receptor beta chains below were found in one sample sequenced in a study of tumour-infiltrating T cells in Burkitt lymphoma. Sequencing was performed with immunoSEQ multiplex PCR; in TCRdb, only in-frame clones are kept and a portion is missing. The sample holds about 2,200 clones, approximately 15% seen once. The sample was tumor tissue. The receptors shown here come from a human donor with Burkitt lymphoma.

This clone has only a few counts. The chain couples TRBV5-4 to TRBJ1-4, with 10 bases that match TRBD1. Germline CDR1 and CDR2: SGHNT and YYREEE (reference sequence). The V gene end was trimmed by 4 bases and the J gene end by 6 bases; junction bases not matched to a gene: 6. The CDR3 consists of 15 residues. CDR3 residues: CASSRQGTGDEKLFF. The CDR3 DNA reads as TGTGCCAGCAGCCGACAGGGGACAGGGGATGAAAAACTGTTTTTT.

This clone was counted between two and nine times. The chain has TRBV9 and TRBJ1-1, with 9 bases fitting TRBD1. The J segment lost 6 bases and the V segment lost 0 bases, leaving 3 bases of the junction unmatched. The germline V gene has CDR1 SGDLS and CDR2 YYNGEE. This CDR3 is built from 14 residues. CDR3 region: CASSVGGTGPEAFF. The CDR3 nucleotides read TGTGCCAGCAGCGTAGGGGGGACAGGGCCTGAAGCTTTCTTT.

There are a few counts of this clone. Other DNA sequences in the sample encode the same CDR3. The genes are TRBV29-1 and TRBJ2-1; possibly TRBD2 for D (6 bases). Germline-derived CDR1 and CDR2 are SQVTM and ANQGSEA. CDR3 size: 10 residues. With 6 bases removed from V and 7 bases from J, the gap between germline ends came to 7 bases. The CDR3 DNA reads TGCAGCGTGGCGGGGAATGAGCAGTTCTTC. Its translation is CSVAGNEQFF.

Only a few counts were recorded for this clone. V gene TRBV11-2 combines with J gene TRBJ1-1; D might be TRBD1 (5 bases). The CDR3 is made up of 15 amino acids. Germline V gene data show CDR1 as SGHAT and CDR2 as FQNNGV. The V and J ends lost 3 bases and 4 bases respectively, with 15 bases between them. CDR3 nucleotide sequence: TGTGCCAGCAGCTTCCCTAGCGGGGGTGGCACTGAAGCTTTCTTT. Its translation: CASSFPSGGGTEAFF.

The J gene is TRBJ1-2, the V gene TRBV4-1; D uncertain. Germline loops: CDR1 MGHRA, CDR2 YSYEKL. The CDR3 consists of 14 residues. The germline V and J ends were trimmed by 0 bases and 4 bases, with 9 bases remaining between them. CDR3 loop: CASSQDASVYGYTF. The DNA for the CDR3 is TGCGCCAGCAGCCAAGATGCGTCAGTCTATGGCTACACCTTC.

This clone has just a few counts. The chain uses TRBV5-5 and TRBJ2-1; 9 positions match TRBD2. Germline CDR1 is SGHKS and CDR2 is YYEKEE (reference sequence). The V and J ends lost 3 bases and 4 bases, in that order; junction bases with no gene match: 5. The CDR3 is 15 amino acids. The CDR3 DNA is TGTGCCAGCAGCTCTGCGGGGGGGGAGTACAATGAGCAGTTCTTC. Translated: CASSSAGGEYNEQFF.

The V and J genes are TRBV27 and TRBJ1-1; TRBD1 agrees at 7 bases. This CDR3 contains 15 residues. Trimming removed 5 bases from V and 4 bases from J; junction bases left unmatched: 10. Germline loops: CDR1 MNHEY, CDR2 SMNVEV (reference sequence). The CDR3 spells CASSPRKTGVTEAFF. DNA for the CDR3: TGTGCCAGCAGTCCCCGCAAAACAGGGGTCACTGAAGCTTTCTTT.

This chain connects TRBV5-4 to TRBJ2-3; D possibly corresponds to TRBD2 (7 bases). Trimming pared 4 bases from V and 1 base from J, leaving 13 bases between. The V gene's germline CDR1 is SGHNT and CDR2 YYREEE (reference sequence). The CDR3 contains 15 residues. The CDR3 protein is CASSPGGLGTDTQYF. Written as DNA, the CDR3 is TGTGCCAGCAGCCCGGGGGGCCTGGGCACAGATACGCAGTATTTT.

The sample holds a few counts of this clone. The CDR3 region has the DNA TGTGCCAGCAGTTGGGGACGGGCAGGGAGAGATACGCAGTATTTT. Its protein is CASSWGRAGRDTQYF. V is TRBV6-5 and J is TRBJ2-3; D is tentatively TRBD1 or TRBD2 (5 bases each). This CDR3 comprises 15 residues. Germline CDR1 reads MNHEY; CDR2 reads SVGAGI. The germline V and J ends were trimmed by 4 bases and 5 bases, with 16 bases remaining between them.

The chain is built from TRBV7-9 and TRBJ2-3; D perhaps matches TRBD2 (5 bases). Germline CDR1 is SEHNR and CDR2 is FQNEAQ (reference sequence). V lost 11 bases and J 4 bases, leaving 16 bases between the germline ends. The CDR3 totals 13 residues. The DNA for the CDR3 is TGTGCCCAAAGTCCCGGGAACGCAGATACGCAGTATTTT. Translation gives CAQSPGNADTQYF.

There are a few counts of this clone. The rearrangement joins TRBV7-2 to TRBJ1-2; 9 bases are shared with TRBD1. J gave up 0 bases and V 6 bases, and 5 bases lay outside the gene matches. The CDR3 has 15 amino acids. CDR1 and CDR2 (germline): SGHTA, FQGNSA. This CDR3 is CASRQQGAANYGYTF. CDR3 coding DNA: TGTGCCAGCAGACAACAGGGGGCGGCTAACTATGGCTACACCTTC. Drawing the rest from reference TRBV7-2 and TRBJ1-2, the complete variable domain is GAGVSQSPSNKVTEKGKDVELRCDPISGHTALYWYRQSLGQGLEFLIYFQGNSAPDKSGLPSDRFSAERTGGSVSTLTIQRTQQEDSAVYLCASRQQGAANYGYTFGSGTRLTVV.

This clone was counted between two and nine times. V gene TRBV20-1 combines with J gene TRBJ1-2; D not resolved. V was pared by 5 bases and J by 4 bases, with 8 bases between. CDR1 DFQATT and CDR2 SNEGSKA come from the germline V gene (reference sequence). This CDR3 contains 11 residues. The CDR3 protein is CSAWSSYGYTF. The DNA for the CDR3 is TGCAGTGCTTGGTCGAGCTATGGCTACACCTTC.

V usage is TRBV5-5 and J usage is TRBJ2-7; possible D gene TRBD2, 5 bases. Per the germline V gene, CDR1 is SGHKS and CDR2 is YYEKEE (reference sequence). V lost 1 base to trimming and J lost 7 bases, with 9 bases between them. The CDR3 extends over 12 amino acids. Here the CDR3 DNA reads TGTGCCAGCAGCTTGTCCGGGGTTGAGCAGTACTTC. Amino acid sequence: CASSLSGVEQYF.

The rearrangement uses TRBV5-6 and TRBJ2-2; possible D gene TRBD1, 5 bases. The CDR3 is made up of 15 amino acids. Germline V CDR1 and CDR2: SGHDT, YYEEEE. Trimming shortened V by 4 bases and J by 4 bases, and 14 bases separated the two germline ends. The CDR3 bases are TGTGCCAGCAGCGCAGGGAAACGCGGCACCGGGGAGCTGTTTTTT. Translating it yields CASSAGKRGTGELFF.

The sample holds a few counts of this clone. The V call is TRBV29-1, the J call TRBJ1-1; D not certain. CDR1 and CDR2 (germline): SQVTM, ANQGSEA. The length of the CDR3 is 11 residues. V shed 5 bases and J shed 7 bases, with 11 bases lying between them. DNA of the CDR3: TGCAGCGTTACGCTGGGTATTGAAGCTTTCTTT. It is translated as CSVTLGIEAFF.

The rearrangement uses TRBV4-1 and TRBJ2-6; D is undetermined. Trimming removed 0 bases at V and 5 bases at J, with 8 bases between. Per germline, CDR1 MGHRA and CDR2 YSYEKL. The CDR3 covers 15 residues. The CDR3 here is CASSQDSTWANVLTF. Here the CDR3 DNA reads TGCGCCAGCAGCCAAGATTCAACTTGGGCCAACGTCCTGACTTTC.

This clone was observed a few times. The chain links TRBV5-1 to TRBJ2-7, with D uncertain. The CDR3 loop spans 13 amino acids. Germline CDR1 and CDR2: SGHRS and YFSETQ. V was trimmed by 3 bases and J by 3 bases, leaving 10 bases between them. CDR3: CASSSPDGYEQYF. The CDR3, as DNA: TGCGCCAGCAGCTCGCCAGACGGCTACGAGCAGTACTTC.

The rearrangement links TRBV2 to TRBJ1-2; perhaps TRBD1 as D (6 bases). The V end lost 2 bases, the J end lost 8 bases, and 18 bases lay between the germline ends. Germline V gives CDR1 SNHLY, CDR2 FYNNEI. This CDR3 is built from 15 residues. For the CDR3, the DNA is TGTGCCAGCAGTGAAATTGTCAGGGGAGGGCAGGGCTACACCTTC. Amino acids: CASSEIVRGGQGYTF.

This clone appeared a few times. The chain links TRBV11-2 to TRBJ2-2; no reliable D call. V was trimmed by 0 bases and J by 4 bases, leaving 3 bases between them. Germline loops: CDR1 SGHAT, CDR2 FQNNGV. This CDR3 spans 13 amino acids. CDR3 residues: CASSLDPTGELFF. As DNA, the CDR3 is TGTGCCAGCAGCTTAGATCCCACCGGGGAGCTGTTTTTT.

This clone was observed a few times. This rearrangement joins TRBV19 to TRBJ1-2; D is perhaps TRBD1 (6 bases). The CDR3 covers 15 residues. Looked up from germline, CDR1 is LNHDA and CDR2 is SQIVND (reference sequence). With 5 bases removed from V and 5 bases from J, the gap between germline ends came to 18 bases. The CDR3 DNA is TGTGCCAGTAGTCGCAGGGGTCCAGACTTATATGGCTACACCTTC. It encodes CASSRRGPDLYGYTF.

CDR3 coding DNA: TGCGCCAGCAGTGCCCAAGCGGGAGGTGGAGATACGCAGTATTTT. Translating gives CASSAQAGGGDTQYF. The chain is built from TRBV10-1 and TRBJ2-3; TRBD2 aligns across 9 bases. Trimming at V came to 4 bases and at J to 5 bases, leaving 7 bases not matched to a gene. CDR1 is WNHNN, CDR2 SYGVQD, per germline (reference sequence). This CDR3 is built from 15 residues.

The gene calls are TRBV5-1 and TRBJ2-5; tentatively, D is TRBD1 or TRBD2 (6 bases each). Per germline, CDR1 SGHRS and CDR2 YFSETQ. V was shortened by 4 bases and J by 2 bases, with 15 bases between the two germline ends. CDR3 length equals 15 residues. The CDR3 reads CASSPMGAGQETQYF. CDR3 bases: TGCGCCAGCAGCCCGATGGGGGCGGGGCAAGAGACCCAGTACTTC.

This rearrangement joins TRBV6-5 to TRBJ2-2; possibly TRBD2 for D (5 bases). Trimming stripped 3 bases from V and 4 bases from J, with 9 bases between. Germline V gene data show CDR1 as MNHEY and CDR2 as SVGAGI. There are 14 residues in the CDR3. The CDR3 loop reads CASSYRGITGELFF. Written as DNA, the CDR3 is TGTGCCAGCAGTTATCGAGGGATCACCGGGGAGCTGTTTTTT.

This clone has only a few counts. V usage is TRBV5-1 and J usage is TRBJ2-7; 7 bases fit TRBD2. V lost 5 bases, J lost 0 bases, and 5 bases stayed unmatched. Germline V gives CDR1 SGHRS, CDR2 YFSETQ. The CDR3 loop spans 14 amino acids. This chain's CDR3 is CASSPASGSYEQYF. The DNA for the CDR3 is TGCGCCAGCAGTCCTGCTAGCGGCTCCTACGAGCAGTACTTC.

Regarding this clone: The junction departs from germline at one end; a sequencing error may be responsible. This chain uses TRBV20-1 with TRBJ2-1; 11 bases align to TRBD2. The CDR3 is 11 residues long. Germline V gene sequence: CDR1 DFQATT, CDR2 SNEGSKA (reference sequence). The CDR3 coding sequence is TGCAGTGCTAGAGGACTAGCGGGATCTGTCTTC. Its translation: CSARGLAGSVF.